This T cell receptor beta chain originates from a study of blood T cell repertoires in COVID-19. As handled by the study authors: Nucleated cell number was recorded as an estimate derived from reference gene primer amplification. Sequencing used immunoSEQ multiplex PCR; TCRdb keeps in-frame clones, though not all of them. The V and J calls and clone size come from that table; D and trimming were worked out from the DNA. The profile shows around 130,000 clones, roughly three quarters of them singletons. Germline V gene sequence: CDR1 LNHNV, CDR2 YYDKDF (reference sequence). V shed 2 bases, J shed 4 bases, and the junction held 2 bases outside the gene matches. The CDR3 totals 15 residues.

The sequence was obtained from a human donor in a cohort sampled during active COVID-19. Material: peripheral blood. This sequence joins TRBV15 and TRBJ2-7; 13 nucleotides align to TRBD2. Here the CDR3 DNA reads TGTGCCACCAGCAGACGACTAGCGGGAGGATACGAGCAGTACTTC. Translating it yields CATSRRLAGGYEQYF.